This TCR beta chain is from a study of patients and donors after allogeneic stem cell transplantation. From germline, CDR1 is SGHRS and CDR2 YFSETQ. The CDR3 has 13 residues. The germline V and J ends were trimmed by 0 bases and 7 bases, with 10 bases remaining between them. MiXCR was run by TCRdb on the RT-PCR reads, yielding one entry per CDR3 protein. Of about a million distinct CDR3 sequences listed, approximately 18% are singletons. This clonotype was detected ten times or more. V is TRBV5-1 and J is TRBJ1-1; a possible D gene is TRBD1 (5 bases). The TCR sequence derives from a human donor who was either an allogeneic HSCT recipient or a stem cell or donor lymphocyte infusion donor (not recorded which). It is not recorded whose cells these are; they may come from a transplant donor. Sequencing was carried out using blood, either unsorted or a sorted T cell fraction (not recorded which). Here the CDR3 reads CASSLAPGDEAFF. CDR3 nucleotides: TGCGCCAGCAGCTTGGCCCCGGGGGATGAAGCTTTCTTT.